Presented here are 10 T cell receptor beta chains from one specimen sequenced in a study of blood T cell repertoires in COVID-19. Here immunoSEQ multiplex PCR was the method, and the copy in TCRdb shows in-frame clones only, minus some. This table has about 57,000 clones, roughly 80% appearing once. Input material: PBMCs or T cells enriched from blood (not recorded which). These receptors all stem from a woman in her thirties or forties with acute COVID-19.

The rearrangement joins TRBV6-1 to TRBJ1-3; D call uncertain. Trimming took off 2 bases at V and 3 bases at J, with 11 bases between the two ends. The CDR3 has 15 amino acids. From germline, CDR1 is MNHNS and CDR2 SASEGT. The CDR3 reads CASSESIGGGNTIYF. CDR3 DNA sequence: TGTGCCAGCAGTGAAAGTATCGGAGGTGGAAACACCATATATTTT.

This clone showed up just a few times. The rearrangement uses TRBV5-8 and TRBJ1-2; 8 positions match TRBD1. The germline gives CDR1 SGHTS, CDR2 YDEGEE. Germline trimming cut 4 bases from V and 8 bases from J; bases unmatched to any gene: 10. This CDR3 has 14 residues. The CDR3 nucleotides read TGTGCCAGCAGCCAAGACCAGGGGGCCGGGGGCTACACCTTC. It specifies CASSQDQGAGGYTF.

This chain links TRBV6-5 with TRBJ1-1, with 9 bases aligning to TRBD1. The length of the CDR3 is 14 residues. Germline lookup yields CDR1 MNHEY and CDR2 SVGAGI. The V and J ends lost 7 bases and 7 bases, in that order; junction bases with no gene match: 10. The chain's CDR3 is CASKPQGAEGEAFF. CDR3 nucleotides: TGTGCCAGCAAGCCACAGGGGGCCGAGGGTGAAGCTTTCTTT.

This clone was detected only a few times. V gene TRBV5-1 combines with J gene TRBJ2-1; 14 bases agree with TRBD2. V dropped 4 bases and J dropped 7; count of bases not matched to a gene: 13. This CDR3 is 18 amino acids long. In germline, CDR1 is SGHRS, CDR2 YFSETQ. The CDR3 nucleotides are TGCGCCAGCAGCGAGGGACTAGCGGGGGCTCAAGGGAGGAATGAGCAGTTCTTC. Amino acid sequence: CASSEGLAGAQGRNEQFF.

The genes are TRBV27 and TRBJ1-1, with 7 nucleotides matching TRBD1. CDR1 and CDR2 from the germline V gene are MNHEY and SMNVEV (reference sequence). The CDR3 is 20 residues long. V lost 0 bases and J lost 0; bases outside the gene matches: 16. The CDR3 loop reads CASSLSGGQWISRLNTEAFF. The CDR3 DNA sequence: TGTGCCAGCAGTTTATCGGGGGGACAGTGGATAAGCCGATTGAACACTGAAGCTTTCTTT.

The chain uses TRBV10-1 and TRBJ2-3, with 8 bases aligning to TRBD2. CDR1 and CDR2 from the germline V gene are WNHNN and SYGVQD (reference sequence). V lost 6 bases and J lost 5; bases outside the gene matches: 13. This CDR3 has 16 amino acids. The CDR3 region has the DNA TGCGCCAGCAGCGAGAGAGCGGGAGCCACGGGAGATACGCAGTATTTT. Translation: CASSERAGATGDTQYF.

The rearrangement links TRBV2 to TRBJ1-1, with 10 bases lining up with TRBD1. CDR1 and CDR2 (germline): SNHLY, FYNNEI. After removal of 7 bases from V and 4 bases from J, the junction contained 15 bases not matched to a gene. The CDR3 totals 17 residues. CDR3 amino acids: CASKLRGTGAIGTEAFF. The CDR3 DNA follows: TGTGCCAGCAAATTAAGGGGGACAGGGGCTATCGGCACTGAAGCTTTCTTT.

The V gene is TRBV5-4, the J gene TRBJ2-5; D is possibly TRBD2 (6 bases). The CDR3 loop spans 14 amino acids. The ends were cut back, 0 bases at V and 3 bases at J, with 9 bases in the middle. Germline CDR1 reads SGHNT; CDR2 reads YYREEE (reference sequence). In nucleotides, the CDR3 is TGTGCCAGCAGCTTGGGTGGGGGGAAAGAGACCCAGTACTTC. Protein: CASSLGGGKETQYF.

The chain uses TRBV6-2 or TRBV6-3 and TRBJ1-2; weak D call: TRBD1 (5 bases). Germline-derived CDR1 and CDR2 are MNHEY and SVGEGT. Trimming shortened V by 5 bases and J by 11 bases, and 33 bases separated the two germline ends. The CDR3 runs to 18 residues. The CDR3 DNA follows: TGTGCCAGCAGTCCCGGGGGTCCACATACCGCGGCCGATAGTGGTTACACCTTC. Its protein product is CASSPGGPHTAADSGYTF.

The table lists this clone with a count of one. This chain joins TRBV2 and TRBJ2-3; a possible D gene is TRBD2 (6 bases). Germline CDR1 reads SNHLY; CDR2 reads FYNNEI. Trimming left V 5 bases short and J 2 bases short, with 11 bases between. There are 14 residues in the CDR3. CDR3 sequence: CASSPGVYTDTQYF. Written as DNA, the CDR3 is TGTGCCAGCAGTCCGGGGGTATACACAGATACGCAGTATTTT.